The 12 T cell receptor beta chains presented below share a single source sample, sequenced in a study of T-cell reconstitution after alpha-beta-depleted transplantation in children. Preparation of the TCRbeta library used unique molecular identifiers. MiXCR, run by TCRdb on the PCR reads, gives a single entry per CDR3 protein. The data contain some 490,000 distinct CDR3 sequences, 9.5% to 15% of them seen just once; the ten biggest clones take up over 5.5%. The sequencing here drew on PBMCs from the stem cell graft donor, taken from the stem cell graft. These receptors came from a human donor who donated a stem cell graft to a child with combined immunodeficiency.

This clonotype showed up just a few times. This chain uses TRBV19 with TRBJ2-1; TRBD2 matches at 13 bases. CDR1 and CDR2 from the germline V gene are LNHDA and SQIVND (reference sequence). This CDR3 is built from 15 residues. The trim removed 9 bases at V and 4 bases at J, leaving 6 bases unmatched. The CDR3 sequence is CASRLAGGQYNEQFF. CDR3 DNA: TGTGCCAGCCGACTAGCGGGGGGCCAATACAATGAGCAGTTCTTC.

The chain recombines TRBV6-5 with TRBJ2-7; 7 nucleotides line up with TRBD1. Germline V gene lookup returns CDR1 MNHEY and CDR2 SVGAGI. Unmatched junction bases numbered 4, after V lost 5 bases and J lost 6 bases. The CDR3 is 12 amino acids. CDR3 protein: CASSDTGAEQYF. CDR3 nucleotide sequence: TGTGCCAGCAGTGACACAGGGGCCGAGCAGTACTTC.

The chain links TRBV11-3 to TRBJ2-3; D possibly corresponds to TRBD2 (6 bases). The germline V gene has CDR1 SGHNT and CDR2 YENEEA. V lost 4 bases, J lost 1 base, and 12 bases lay in between. This CDR3 comprises 15 residues. In DNA, the CDR3 is TGTGCCAGCAGCTCCCGGGACTCACGCACAGATACGCAGTATTTT. The encoded protein is CASSSRDSRTDTQYF.

The rearrangement links TRBV6-2 or TRBV6-3 to TRBJ2-7; D may be TRBD1 (5 bases). Looked up from germline, CDR1 is MNHEY and CDR2 is SVGEGT. The CDR3 spans 16 residues. Trimming shortened V by 5 bases and J by 2 bases, and 19 bases separated the two germline ends. This CDR3 is CASSRPGSLQAYEQYF. The CDR3 nucleotides are TGTGCCAGCAGTCGCCCCGGGTCCCTACAGGCCTACGAGCAGTACTTC.

This clonotype was found many times. J is TRBJ1-1 and V is TRBV20-1; D uncertain. CDR3 length: 11 residues. CDR1 is DFQATT and CDR2 is SNEGSKA in the germline V gene (reference sequence). Trimming removed 2 bases from V and 1 base from J, with 2 bases in between. The CDR3 DNA reads as TGCAGTGCTAGACCGAACACTGAAGCTTTCTTT. It codes for CSARPNTEAFF.

The chain is built from TRBV4-3 and TRBJ2-7, with D tentatively TRBD1 or TRBD2 (5 bases each). Germline V gene sequence: CDR1 LGHNA, CDR2 YSLEER. There are 14 residues in the CDR3. The V end lost 4 bases, the J end lost 2 bases, and 12 bases lay between the germline ends. CDR3 protein: CASSPDGGTYEQYF. For the CDR3, the DNA is TGCGCCAGCAGCCCAGATGGGGGAACCTACGAGCAGTACTTC.

There are a few counts of this clonotype. The chain links TRBV28 to TRBJ1-2; D not certain. CDR3 length: 12 residues. Trimming shortened V by 5 bases and J by 3 bases, and 7 bases separated the two germline ends. Germline V gene sequence: CDR1 MDHEN, CDR2 SYDVKM. This CDR3 reads CASSPSDYGYTF. The CDR3 nucleotides are TGTGCCAGCAGTCCCTCTGACTATGGCTACACCTTC.

This clonotype was seen repeatedly, ten times or more. The chain carries TRBV29-1 and TRBJ2-5; 8 positions agree with TRBD1. The V and J ends lost 8 bases and 4 bases, in that order; junction bases with no gene match: 9. This CDR3 spans 13 amino acids. Germline V CDR1 and CDR2: SQVTM, ANQGSEA. The chain's CDR3 is CSSRQGSSETQYF. The DNA of the CDR3 is TGCAGCAGCCGACAGGGGAGCTCAGAGACCCAGTACTTC.

The rearrangement links TRBV20-1 to TRBJ2-3; no clear D. This CDR3 comprises 13 residues. V dropped 5 bases and J dropped 1 base, with 10 bases sitting between them. The germline V gene has CDR1 DFQATT and CDR2 SNEGSKA (reference sequence). Here the CDR3 reads CSASHGGTDTQYF. Here the CDR3 DNA reads TGCAGTGCTTCCCATGGGGGCACAGATACGCAGTATTTT.

This clonotype has more than one count but fewer than ten. This CDR3 reads CASSYSRSPPFREKQDTGELFF. CDR3 bases: TGTGCCAGCAGTTACTCGCGGTCCCCCCCGTTTCGTGAAAAACAAGACACCGGGGAGCTGTTTTTT. V usage is TRBV6-2 or TRBV6-3 and J usage is TRBJ2-2; no clear D. CDR1 is MNHEY and CDR2 is SVGEGT in the germline V gene. The CDR3 covers 22 residues. V lost 0 bases and J lost 3, with 29 bases in between.

There are a few counts of this clonotype. The CDR3 nucleotides are TGTGCCAGCGTTTCCAACACCATATATTTT. It is translated as CASVSNTIYF. The rearrangement uses TRBV12-3 or TRBV12-4 and TRBJ1-3; D is uncertain. The CDR3 totals 10 residues. V was pared by 8 bases and J by 7 bases, with 6 bases between.

This clonotype occurred many times. The V and J genes are TRBV18 and TRBJ2-5; D remains ambiguous. This CDR3 has 13 amino acids. Germline V lookup: CDR1 KGHSH, CDR2 LQKENI. V lost 2 bases to trimming and J lost 2 bases, with 6 bases between them. DNA for the CDR3: TGTGCCAGCTCACCAGCCGGACAAGAGACCCAGTACTTC. This codes for CASSPAGQETQYF.